Presented here are 6 T cell receptor beta chains from one specimen sequenced in a study of cytomegalovirus exposure and HLA in healthy donors. 13 Jbeta primers and 60 Vbeta primers were used for the PCR. Assay: immunoSEQ multiplex PCR; the TCRdb copy retains only in-frame clones and omits some. The repertoire holds fewer than 200,000 clones, with 80% as singletons. Sample: PBMCs. These receptors were obtained from a man younger than 35 in good health and CMV-seropositive.

This clone was seen once. The chain joins TRBV7-9 to TRBJ2-5, with D uncertain. The CDR3 extends over 16 amino acids. Germline V gives CDR1 SEHNR, CDR2 FQNEAQ (reference sequence). V gave up 7 bases and J gave up 2 bases, with 20 bases separating them. CDR3 sequence: CASIPYANERQETQYF. The DNA for the CDR3 is TGTGCCAGCATCCCCTATGCCAACGAACGACAAGAGACCCAGTACTTC.

This sequence joins TRBV5-1 and TRBJ2-7; TRBD1 agrees at 9 bases. With V trimmed by 7 bases and J by 6 bases, 11 bases remained unmatched. The CDR3 is made up of 14 amino acids. The V gene's germline CDR1 is SGHRS and CDR2 YFSETQ. The CDR3, as DNA: TGCGCCAGCTGGGGGGACAGGGACGACTCCGAGCAGTACTTC. Protein: CASWGDRDDSEQYF.

The chain recombines TRBV2 with TRBJ2-5; 10 nucleotides agree with TRBD2. The CDR3 runs 17 residues. Germline CDR1 is SNHLY and CDR2 is FYNNEI. The trim removed 9 bases at V and 2 bases at J, leaving 15 bases unmatched. CDR3 sequence: CASYTGGLAGDQETQYF. DNA for the CDR3: TGTGCCAGTTATACGGGGGGGCTAGCGGGGGATCAAGAGACCCAGTACTTC.

The table lists this clone with a count of one. The chain joins TRBV5-4 to TRBJ2-1; 11 bases match TRBD2. Per germline, CDR1 SGHNT and CDR2 YYREEE (reference sequence). The CDR3 consists of 16 residues. Trimming at V came to 4 bases and at J to 4 bases, leaving 7 bases not matched to a gene. For the CDR3, the DNA is TGTGCCAGCAGCCCGGGGACTAGCGGTTTTTACAATGAGCAGTTCTTC. As protein: CASSPGTSGFYNEQFF.

This rearrangement joins TRBV27 to TRBJ1-1; D possibly corresponds to TRBD1 (5 bases). The V gene lost 5 bases and the J gene lost 4 bases, with 23 bases spanning the gap. There are 17 residues in the CDR3. Germline values: CDR1 MNHEY, CDR2 SMNVEV (reference sequence). The CDR3 is CASSPTRFRAGGTEAFF. The CDR3 coding sequence is TGTGCCAGCAGTCCTACACGATTCAGGGCCGGGGGCACTGAAGCTTTCTTT.

This chain connects TRBV6-6 to TRBJ2-1; TRBD1 matches at 8 bases. Losses at the gene ends were 5 bases for V and 8 bases for J; bases not matched to a gene: 8. There are 14 residues in the CDR3. From germline, CDR1 is MNHNY and CDR2 SVGAGI (reference sequence). CDR3 residues: CASSPGTGFYEQFF. The CDR3 DNA reads as TGTGCCAGCAGTCCCGGGACAGGTTTCTATGAGCAGTTCTTC.